This is a list of T cell receptor beta chains from one sample in a study of blood T cell repertoires in COVID-19. Assay: immunoSEQ multiplex PCR; the TCRdb copy retains only in-frame clones and omits some. The sample consists of over 200,000 clones, 90% to 95% of them appearing once. The sequenced material came from peripheral blood. These receptors originate from a man aged 60 to 75 with COVID-19, enrolled during active disease. Both conserved end residues are part of each CDR3. A D gene is named only where the DNA matches it firmly. Clone size is stated in some rows and not others, as once, few, many or a class when expanded.

V gene: TRBV11-3; clone size: .; D gene: .; J gene: TRBJ2-2; CDR3 protein: CASSQVNGPGELFF; CDR3 DNA: TGTGCCAGCAGCCAGGTTAATGGGCCCGGGGAGCTGTTTTTT
V gene: TRBV5-1; clone size: .; D gene: TRBD1; J gene: TRBJ2-1; CDR3 protein: CASSMGTGGGIDEQFF; CDR3 DNA: TGCGCCAGCAGCATGGGGACAGGGGGCGGGATCGATGAGCAGTTCTTC
V gene: TRBV5-4; clone size: .; D gene: TRBD1; J gene: TRBJ2-7; CDR3 protein: CASSPDRGPYEQYF; CDR3 DNA: TGTGCCAGCAGCCCAGACAGGGGGCCCTACGAGCAGTACTTC
V gene: TRBV7-2; clone size: .; D gene: TRBD1; J gene: TRBJ1-4; CDR3 protein: CASSSDRVSEKLFF; CDR3 DNA: TGTGCCAGCAGCTCGGACAGGGTATCTGAAAAACTGTTTTTT
V gene: TRBV6-1; clone size: .; D gene: .; J gene: TRBJ1-5; CDR3 protein: CASSESFSNNQPQHF; CDR3 DNA: TGTGCCAGCAGTGAATCTTTCAGTAACAATCAGCCCCAGCATTTT
V gene: TRBV4-1; clone size: once; D gene: TRBD1; J gene: TRBJ1-2; CDR3 protein: CASSQDGDSYGYTF; CDR3 DNA: TGCGCCAGCAGCCAAGATGGGGACAGCTATGGCTACACCTTC
V gene: TRBV6-5; clone size: once; D gene: .; J gene: TRBJ2-7; CDR3 protein: CASSSHGHKGSYEQYF; CDR3 DNA: TGTGCCAGCAGTTCCCACGGACACAAGGGCTCCTACGAGCAGTACTTC
V gene: TRBV6-2/TRBV6-3; clone size: .; D gene: .; J gene: TRBJ2-3; CDR3 protein: CASSYSWESTDTQYF; CDR3 DNA: TGTGCCAGCAGTTACTCCTGGGAGAGCACAGATACGCAGTATTTT
V gene: TRBV30; clone size: once; D gene: .; J gene: TRBJ1-2; CDR3 protein: CAWSLEGYGYTF; CDR3 DNA: TGTGCCTGGTCACTAGAGGGCTATGGCTACACCTTC
V gene: TRBV10-3; clone size: .; D gene: TRBD1; J gene: TRBJ2-7; CDR3 protein: CAISEISGTDYEQYF; CDR3 DNA: TGTGCCATCAGTGAGATTTCCGGGACAGACTACGAGCAGTACTTC
V gene: TRBV10-1; clone size: .; D gene: TRBD1; J gene: TRBJ2-2; CDR3 protein: CASQGQGIGELFF; CDR3 DNA: TGCGCCAGTCAGGGACAGGGCATCGGGGAGCTGTTTTTT
V gene: TRBV6-1; clone size: .; D gene: .; J gene: TRBJ2-2; CDR3 protein: CASSDPYGELFF; CDR3 DNA: TGTGCCAGCAGTGACCCCTACGGGGAGCTGTTTTTT
V gene: TRBV30; clone size: .; D gene: .; J gene: TRBJ1-1; CDR3 protein: CAWSSMNTEAFF; CDR3 DNA: TGTGCCTGGAGTTCAATGAACACTGAAGCTTTCTTT
V gene: TRBV7-2; clone size: once; D gene: .; J gene: TRBJ2-7; CDR3 protein: CASSLSIDRIYEQYF; CDR3 DNA: TGTGCCAGCAGCTTATCTATAGATAGAATTTACGAGCAGTACTTC
V gene: TRBV15; clone size: .; D gene: TRBD2; J gene: TRBJ2-5; CDR3 protein: CATSRVPAGAEETQYF; CDR3 DNA: TGTGCCACCAGCAGAGTCCCAGCGGGGGCTGAAGAGACCCAGTACTTC
V gene: TRBV5-1; clone size: once; D gene: TRBD1; J gene: TRBJ2-1; CDR3 protein: CASRGGQGAENEQFF; CDR3 DNA: TGCGCCAGCAGAGGGGGACAGGGGGCCGAGAATGAGCAGTTCTTC
V gene: TRBV3-1/TRBV3-2; clone size: .; D gene: .; J gene: TRBJ2-2; CDR3 protein: CASSQRGPWTGELFF; CDR3 DNA: TGTGCCAGCAGCCAAAGGGGCCCTTGGACCGGGGAGCTGTTTTTT
V gene: TRBV2; clone size: .; D gene: .; J gene: TRBJ2-1; CDR3 protein: CASSLSYSYNEQFF; CDR3 DNA: TGTGCCAGTAGCTTATCGTACTCCTACAATGAGCAGTTCTTC
V gene: TRBV19; clone size: .; D gene: TRBD1; J gene: TRBJ1-1; CDR3 protein: CASSLPGQERIQAFF; CDR3 DNA: TGTGCCAGTAGCCTACCGGGACAGGAGCGTATTCAAGCTTTCTTT
V gene: TRBV5-6; clone size: .; D gene: .; J gene: TRBJ2-4; CDR3 protein: CASSLFGNIQYF; CDR3 DNA: TGTGCCAGCAGCTTGTTCGGAAACATTCAGTACTTC
V gene: TRBV9; clone size: .; D gene: .; J gene: TRBJ1-4; CDR3 protein: CASSAYDRYNEKLFF; CDR3 DNA: TGTGCCAGCAGCGCCTACGACAGATATAATGAAAAACTGTTTTTT
V gene: TRBV5-4; clone size: .; D gene: .; J gene: TRBJ2-1; CDR3 protein: CASRLQGQYNEQFF; CDR3 DNA: TGTGCCAGCAGATTACAGGGCCAATACAATGAGCAGTTCTTC
V gene: TRBV7-2; clone size: .; D gene: .; J gene: TRBJ1-4; CDR3 protein: CASSLEMGRLFF; CDR3 DNA: TGTGCCAGCAGCTTAGAGATGGGGAGGCTGTTTTTT
V gene: TRBV10-3; clone size: .; D gene: TRBD1; J gene: TRBJ1-1; CDR3 protein: CAISESQTGGLEAFF; CDR3 DNA: TGTGCCATCAGTGAGTCTCAGACAGGGGGGCTAGAAGCTTTCTTT
V gene: TRBV28; clone size: .; D gene: TRBD2; J gene: TRBJ2-1; CDR3 protein: CASSQVTSGSINEQFF; CDR3 DNA: TGTGCCAGCAGCCAAGTGACTAGCGGGAGTATAAATGAGCAGTTCTTC
V gene: TRBV2; clone size: .; D gene: TRBD1; J gene: TRBJ1-1; CDR3 protein: CASSGGAGGVNTEAFF; CDR3 DNA: TGTGCCAGCAGTGGGGGAGCAGGGGGAGTGAACACTGAAGCTTTCTTT
V gene: TRBV7-8; clone size: .; D gene: .; J gene: TRBJ2-2; CDR3 protein: CASSLGYSGELFF; CDR3 DNA: TGTGCCAGCAGCTTAGGGTACTCCGGGGAGCTGTTTTTT
V gene: TRBV6-6; clone size: .; D gene: TRBD1; J gene: TRBJ1-5; CDR3 protein: CASSRGSTGASNQPQHF; CDR3 DNA: TGTGCCAGCAGCCGAGGGTCGACAGGGGCTAGCAATCAGCCCCAGCATTTT
V gene: TRBV2; clone size: .; D gene: TRBD2; J gene: TRBJ2-1; CDR3 protein: CASSEEGLANNEQFF; CDR3 DNA: TGTGCCAGCAGTGAAGAGGGACTAGCGAACAATGAGCAGTTCTTC
V gene: TRBV11-2; clone size: .; D gene: TRBD1; J gene: TRBJ1-2; CDR3 protein: CASSQRRGHGYTF; CDR3 DNA: TGTGCCAGCAGTCAAAGGAGGGGGCATGGCTACACCTTC
V gene: TRBV7-9; clone size: .; D gene: .; J gene: TRBJ1-2; CDR3 protein: CASSLEQGRIYGYTF; CDR3 DNA: TGTGCCAGCAGCTTAGAACAGGGCAGGATCTATGGCTACACCTTC
V gene: TRBV5-1; clone size: .; D gene: TRBD2; J gene: TRBJ2-7; CDR3 protein: CASSPGTTEAWEQYF; CDR3 DNA: TGCGCCAGCAGCCCCGGGACTACCGAGGCCTGGGAGCAGTACTTC
V gene: TRBV28; clone size: .; D gene: TRBD1; J gene: TRBJ1-4; CDR3 protein: CASRQGAGEKLFF; CDR3 DNA: TGTGCCAGCAGACAGGGGGCGGGTGAAAAACTGTTTTTT
V gene: TRBV19; clone size: .; D gene: .; J gene: TRBJ2-5; CDR3 protein: CASRSGERVETQYF; CDR3 DNA: TGTGCCAGTAGGTCAGGGGAAAGGGTCGAGACCCAGTACTTC
V gene: TRBV11-2; clone size: .; D gene: .; J gene: TRBJ1-2; CDR3 protein: CASSPNWKGLYGYTF; CDR3 DNA: TGTGCCAGCAGCCCCAATTGGAAGGGACTCTATGGCTACACCTTC
V gene: TRBV19; clone size: .; D gene: .; J gene: TRBJ1-2; CDR3 protein: CASSIDRGGTANYGYTF; CDR3 DNA: TGTGCCAGTAGTATTGATAGGGGTGGCACCGCTAACTATGGCTACACCTTC
V gene: TRBV19; clone size: once; D gene: TRBD1; J gene: TRBJ1-6; CDR3 protein: CASSGYRDRGLPNSPLHF; CDR3 DNA: TGTGCCAGTAGTGGATACCGGGACAGGGGCCTCCCTAATTCACCCCTCCACTTT
V gene: TRBV5-4; clone size: .; D gene: .; J gene: TRBJ2-5; CDR3 protein: CASTSQGQETQYF; CDR3 DNA: TGTGCCAGCACATCCCAGGGGCAAGAGACCCAGTACTTC
V gene: TRBV5-1; clone size: .; D gene: .; J gene: TRBJ2-5; CDR3 protein: CASSLGQGPPQWTQYF; CDR3 DNA: TGCGCCAGCAGTCTAGGACAAGGCCCCCCTCAATGGACCCAGTACTTC
V gene: TRBV12-3/TRBV12-4; clone size: .; D gene: .; J gene: TRBJ1-2; CDR3 protein: CASRNSVGGYTF; CDR3 DNA: TGTGCCAGCAGAAACAGTGTAGGAGGCTACACCTTC
V gene: TRBV10-3; clone size: .; D gene: .; J gene: TRBJ2-5; CDR3 protein: CAISEGGSQETQYF; CDR3 DNA: TGTGCCATCAGTGAAGGCGGATCCCAAGAGACCCAGTACTTC